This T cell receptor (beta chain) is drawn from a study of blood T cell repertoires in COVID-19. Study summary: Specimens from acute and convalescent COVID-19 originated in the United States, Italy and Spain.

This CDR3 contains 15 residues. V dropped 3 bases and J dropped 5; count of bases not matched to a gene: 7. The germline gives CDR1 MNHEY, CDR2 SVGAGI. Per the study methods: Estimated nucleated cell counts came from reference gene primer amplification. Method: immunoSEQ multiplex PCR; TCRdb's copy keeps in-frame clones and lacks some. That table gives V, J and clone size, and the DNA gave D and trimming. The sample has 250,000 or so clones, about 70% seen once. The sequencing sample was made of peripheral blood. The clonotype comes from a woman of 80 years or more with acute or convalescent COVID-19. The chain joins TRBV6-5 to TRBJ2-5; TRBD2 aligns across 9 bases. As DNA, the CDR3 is TGTGCCAGCAGTTATGCGGGAGGGCCAGAGGAGACCCAGTACTTC. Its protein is CASSYAGGPEETQYF.